These 9 T cell receptor beta chains were all obtained from the same sample, sequenced in a study of neoadjuvant nivolumab and ipilimumab in lung cancer. Profiling relied on immunoSEQ multiplex PCR, and the TCRdb table lists in-frame clones only, not all of them. Among 4,000 to 5,000 clones listed, around 67% were seen once. The sequencing used tumor tissue, collected after neoadjuvant nivolumab, alone or with ipilimumab, at or shortly before surgery. These receptors all come from an adult with non-small cell lung cancer.

The chain joins TRBV7-6 to TRBJ1-6; no clear D. Germline V CDR1 and CDR2: SGHVS, FNYEAQ. CDR3 length: 16 amino acids. V shed 2 bases and J shed 5 bases, with 13 bases lying between them. For the CDR3, the DNA is TGTGCCAGCAGCTTAAGCGCGGGAACCAATAATTCACCCCTCCACTTT. Translated, it gives CASSLSAGTNNSPLHF. The full variable domain, in which reference TRBV7-6 and TRBJ1-6 provide the parts outside the CDR3, is GAGVSQSPRYKVTKRGQDVALRCDPISGHVSLYWYRQALGQGPEFLTYFNYEAQQDKSGLPNDRFSAERPEGSISTLTIQRTEQRDSAMYRCASSLSAGTNNSPLHFGNGTRLTVT.

The chain uses TRBV10-3 and TRBJ2-3; 10 bases align to TRBD1. The CDR3 runs 14 residues. The germline CDR1 and CDR2 sequences are ENHRY and SYGVKD. V gave up 5 bases and J gave up 6 bases; unmatched junction bases: 5. CDR3 sequence (DNA): TGTGCCATCAGTACGGGACAGGGGACGGATACGCAGTATTTT. As protein: CAISTGQGTDTQYF.

The chain couples TRBV7-9 to TRBJ1-4, with TRBD1 identical over 8 bases. The CDR3 is made up of 15 amino acids. Trimming at V came to 4 bases and at J to 8 bases, leaving 9 bases not matched to a gene. CDR1 is SEHNR and CDR2 is FQNEAQ in the germline V gene (reference sequence). The CDR3 here is CASSSTGGIREKLFF. The CDR3 DNA reads TGTGCCAGCAGCTCAACAGGGGGAATACGGGAAAAACTGTTTTTT.

The genes are TRBV6-5 and TRBJ2-2, with 10 nucleotides matching TRBD2. The CDR3 runs to 15 residues. The J segment lost 4 bases and the V segment lost 6 bases, leaving 5 bases of the junction unmatched. The V gene's germline CDR1 is MNHEY and CDR2 SVGAGI. The DNA for the CDR3 is TGTGCCAGCAGGCTAGCGGGGGTGACCACCGGGGAGCTGTTTTTT. It codes for CASRLAGVTTGELFF.

V gene TRBV6-1 combines with J gene TRBJ1-2; D unresolved. V dropped 2 bases and J dropped 3 bases, with 10 bases sitting between them. In germline, CDR1 is MNHNS, CDR2 SASEGT. The CDR3 is 14 residues long. The CDR3: CASSENRPDYGYTF. The DNA of the CDR3 is TGTGCCAGCAGTGAAAATCGACCGGACTATGGCTACACCTTC.

The chain is built from TRBV18 and TRBJ1-6; D uncertain. Per germline, CDR1 KGHSH and CDR2 LQKENI. This CDR3 has 14 amino acids. V was shortened by 0 bases and J by 5 bases, with 5 bases between the two germline ends. Here the CDR3 reads CASSPPGDNSPLHF. The CDR3 coding sequence is TGTGCCAGCTCACCACCGGGAGATAATTCACCCCTCCACTTT.

The CDR3 DNA reads as TGTGCCAGCAGCTTAGCAGGGATAGGCTCTGGAAACACCATATATTTT. It codes for CASSLAGIGSGNTIYF. J is TRBJ1-3 and V is TRBV7-2; D gene unclear. V lost 0 bases, J lost 0 bases, and 9 bases lay in between. Germline V gene lookup returns CDR1 SGHTA and CDR2 FQGNSA. The CDR3 totals 16 residues. Variable domain in full (rest from reference TRBV7-2 and TRBJ1-3): GAGVSQSPSNKVTEKGKDVELRCDPISGHTALYWYRQSLGQGLEFLIYFQGNSAPDKSGLPSDRFSAERTGGSVSTLTIQRTQQEDSAVYLCASSLAGIGSGNTIYFGEGSWLTVV.

The chain combines TRBV28 with TRBJ1-5, with D perhaps TRBD1 (5 bases). Germline lookup yields CDR1 MDHEN and CDR2 SYDVKM. This CDR3 spans 13 amino acids. Deletions cut 7 bases from V and 0 bases from J, with 7 bases between. The CDR3 loop is CASKGVSNQPQHF. The CDR3 DNA follows: TGTGCCAGCAAAGGGGTTAGCAATCAGCCCCAGCATTTT.

The V gene is TRBV10-3, the J gene TRBJ1-1; TRBD1 might be the D (6 bases). The V gene's germline CDR1 is ENHRY and CDR2 SYGVKD. This CDR3 contains 17 residues. Trimming took 4 bases from V and 3 from J, leaving 21 bases between them. The CDR3 sequence: CAISVGAGQRGYTEAFF. Written as DNA, the CDR3 is TGTGCCATCAGTGTGGGGGCAGGGCAAAGGGGTTACACTGAAGCTTTCTTT.